The next 11 T cell receptor beta chains were all read from a single sample in a study of T cells after yellow fever vaccination. TCRdb ran MiXCR on the 5' RACE reads and lists one entry per CDR3 protein. The top ten clones hold 3% to 3.5% of a sample with some 290,000 distinct CDR3 sequences, roughly a tenth of them seen once. Sample: CD4+ T cells sorted from PBMCs, taken 45 days after the yellow fever booster vaccination. The origin of the receptors is a man younger than 35 who received the YFV17D yellow fever vaccine.

This clonotype appeared many times. The genes are TRBV7-2 and TRBJ2-1, with TRBD1 identical over 7 bases. CDR3 length: 11 amino acids. Germline V lookup: CDR1 SGHTA, CDR2 FQGNSA. V lost 2 bases and J lost 14; bases outside the gene matches: 3. The DNA of the CDR3 is TGTGCCAGCAGCTTATCAGGGGGAAAGTTCTTC. Residues: CASSLSGGKFF.

The chain employs TRBV19 and TRBJ2-5, with a possible D match to TRBD2 (8 bases). Germline CDR1 LNHDA, CDR2 SQIVND (reference sequence). The CDR3 is made up of 20 amino acids. The V and J ends lost 0 bases and 5 bases respectively, with 28 bases between them. CDR3 region: CASSIDQPPGGGPPVETQYF. CDR3 nucleotide sequence: TGTGCCAGTAGTATAGATCAGCCCCCGGGAGGGGGCCCTCCGGTCGAGACCCAGTACTTC.

This clonotype was seen a handful of times. The V call is TRBV27, the J call TRBJ1-1; TRBD1 agrees at 7 bases. Trimming cost V 3 bases and J 0 bases; bases outside gene matches: 4. The CDR3 totals 15 residues. CDR1 and CDR2 (germline): MNHEY, SMNVEV (reference sequence). This chain's CDR3 is CASSFMDRMNTEAFF. In DNA, the CDR3 is TGTGCCAGCAGTTTTATGGACAGGATGAACACTGAAGCTTTCTTT.

The chain couples TRBV3-1 to TRBJ2-1, with a possible D match to TRBD2 (5 bases). Germline CDR1 is LGHDT and CDR2 is YNNKEL (reference sequence). The CDR3 totals 12 residues. V was pared by 3 bases and J by 15 bases, with 15 bases between. CDR3 amino acids: CASSQAETKRFF. The CDR3 DNA sequence: TGTGCCAGCAGCCAGGCAGAGACTAAACGGTTCTTC.

V gene TRBV20-1 combines with J gene TRBJ1-5; D call uncertain. The CDR3 totals 15 residues. V was shortened by 0 bases and J by 4 bases, with 13 bases between the two germline ends. Germline loops: CDR1 DFQATT, CDR2 SNEGSKA (reference sequence). The CDR3 sequence is CSARDRYSSNQPQHF. The DNA for the CDR3 is TGCAGTGCTAGAGATCGTTACAGCTCGAATCAGCCCCAGCATTTT.

This clonotype appeared many times. This chain uses TRBV5-1 with TRBJ2-5; D might be TRBD2 (6 bases). CDR3 length: 16 amino acids. The germline V and J ends were trimmed by 0 bases and 2 bases, with 14 bases remaining between them. Germline CDR1 SGHRS, CDR2 YFSETQ. This CDR3 reads CASSLGGSSGQETQYF. The DNA of the CDR3 is TGCGCCAGCAGCTTGGGAGGTAGTAGCGGACAAGAGACCCAGTACTTC.

This clonotype was picked up a small number of times. The J gene is TRBJ2-3, the V gene TRBV10-3, with 8 bases matching TRBD2. Trimming cost V 10 bases and J 2 bases; bases outside gene matches: 11. Germline CDR1 and CDR2: ENHRY and SYGVKD. This CDR3 is 15 amino acids long. The CDR3 sequence is CATSGGPSPTDTQYF. DNA of the CDR3: TGTGCCACCAGCGGGGGCCCTTCCCCCACAGATACGCAGTATTTT.

The CDR3 DNA is TGTGCCAGCAGTGCCCGGACTAGCGGGGGAGGGGCCAATGAGCAGTTCTTC. Translating gives CASSARTSGGGANEQFF. The chain carries TRBV2 and TRBJ2-1, with 13 bases matching TRBD2. The CDR3 is 17 amino acids. Germline V gene lookup returns CDR1 SNHLY and CDR2 FYNNEI. Unmatched junction bases numbered 9, after V lost 4 bases and J lost 6 bases.

In this sample, this clonotype turned up a few times. The chain employs TRBV2 and TRBJ1-3; D uncertain. Trimming removed 7 bases at V and 0 bases at J, with 7 bases between. Germline CDR1 and CDR2: SNHLY and FYNNEI. The CDR3 length is 13 residues. CDR3 sequence: CASTGDSGNTIYF. The CDR3 nucleotides read TGTGCCAGCACTGGGGACTCTGGAAACACCATATATTTT.

The rearrangement joins TRBV11-2 to TRBJ2-7, with D tentatively TRBD1 (5 bases). Germline-derived CDR1 and CDR2 are SGHAT and FQNNGV. The V gene lost 3 bases and the J gene lost 2 bases, with 11 bases spanning the gap. The CDR3 runs 14 residues. This CDR3 reads CASSLNRLAYEQYF. Written as DNA, the CDR3 is TGTGCCAGCAGCTTGAACAGGCTGGCCTACGAGCAGTACTTC. Full variable domain (missing parts from reference TRBV11-2 and TRBJ2-7): EAGVAQSPRYKIIEKRQSVAFWCNPISGHATLYWYQQILGQGPKLLIQFQNNGVVDDSQLPKDRFSAERLKGVDSTLKIQPAKLEDSAVYLCASSLNRLAYEQYFGPGTRLTVT.

This clonotype was recorded a few times. The CDR3 DNA follows: TGTGCCAGCAGTGGGGGTTGGGCCGGGGAGCTGTTTTTT. This codes for CASSGGWAGELFF. The chain links TRBV2 to TRBJ2-2; D ambiguous. The CDR3 has 13 residues. V was cut by 4 bases and J by 6 bases, with 9 bases left in between. Germline V CDR1 and CDR2: SNHLY, FYNNEI.